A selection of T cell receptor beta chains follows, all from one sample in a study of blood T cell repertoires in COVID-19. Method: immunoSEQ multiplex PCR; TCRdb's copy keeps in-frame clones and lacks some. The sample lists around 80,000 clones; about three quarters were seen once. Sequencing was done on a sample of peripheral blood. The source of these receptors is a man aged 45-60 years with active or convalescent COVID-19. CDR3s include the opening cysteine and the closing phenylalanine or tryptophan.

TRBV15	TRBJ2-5	CATSRDRRAGETQYF
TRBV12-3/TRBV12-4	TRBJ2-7	CASSLGRGHEQYF
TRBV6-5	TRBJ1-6	CASSYSGTGGSPLHF
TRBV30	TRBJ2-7	CAWKITGFEQYF
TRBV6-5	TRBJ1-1	CASSYSPSEGTEAFF
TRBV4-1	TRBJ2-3	CASSQGGRGDLGTDTQYF
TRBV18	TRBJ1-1	CATKQGQATEAFF
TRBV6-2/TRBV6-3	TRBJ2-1	CASSNPTIPKFF
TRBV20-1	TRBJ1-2	CSAGRGYTF
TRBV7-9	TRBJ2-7	CASSLVAGGSKLYF
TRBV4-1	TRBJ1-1	CASSRPGQGNTEAFF
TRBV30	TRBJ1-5	CAWNKKTGNYQPQHF
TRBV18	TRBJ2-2	CASSPGDNRNTGELFF
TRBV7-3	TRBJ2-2	CASSQTSDTGELFF
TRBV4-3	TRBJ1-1	CASSQDPRTGDTEAFF
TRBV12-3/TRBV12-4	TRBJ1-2	CASSFGRKAGYTF
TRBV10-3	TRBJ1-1	CAIRVQGVWTEAFF
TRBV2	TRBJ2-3	CASSGIGQGVTDTQYF
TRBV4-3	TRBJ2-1	CASSLDRNNEQFF
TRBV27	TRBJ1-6	CASSDRDRGTSPLHF